These 21 T cell receptor beta chains were all obtained from the same sample, sequenced in a study of blood T cell repertoires in COVID-19. Sequencing used immunoSEQ multiplex PCR; TCRdb keeps in-frame clones, though not all of them. Among over 150,000 clones listed, 80% to 90% were seen once. The sequenced sample was peripheral blood. The receptor source for this set is a woman aged 70-85 years with COVID-19, enrolled during active disease.

The gene calls are TRBV5-4 and TRBJ1-2, with D unclear. The germline V and J ends were trimmed by 4 bases and 0 bases, with 7 bases remaining between them. The CDR3 contains 13 residues. Germline assignment: CDR1 SGHNT and CDR2 YYREEE (reference sequence). CDR3 coding DNA: TGTGCCAGCAGCCCTGAGACTAACTATGGCTACACCTTC. Protein: CASSPETNYGYTF.

V usage is TRBV7-9 and J usage is TRBJ2-3; D ambiguous. Deletions cut 2 bases from V and 3 bases from J, with 9 bases between. Germline values: CDR1 SEHNR, CDR2 FQNEAQ (reference sequence). This CDR3 is 14 amino acids long. The CDR3 nucleotides read TGTGCCAGCAGCTTAAGTAGTTCGACAGATACGCAGTATTTT. This codes for CASSLSSSTDTQYF.

The rearrangement uses TRBV21-1 and TRBJ1-1; the DNA was not compared with TRBD1, the D call given in the table. TRBV21-1 is noted as a pseudogene. The CDR3 consists of 15 residues. CDR3 loop: CAGKKGTEPNTEAFF. DNA of the CDR3: TGTGCCGGCAAAAAGGGGACAGAACCGAACACTGAAGCTTTCTTT.

The CDR3 protein is CASSVGVGEAGELFF. Written as DNA, the CDR3 is TGTGCCAGCAGCGTCGGTGTAGGGGAGGCCGGGGAGCTGTTTTTT. The V gene is TRBV9, the J gene TRBJ2-2; a possible D gene is TRBD2 (6 bases). Trimming took off 2 bases at V and 6 bases at J, with 14 bases between the two ends. The CDR3 length is 15 residues. Germline values: CDR1 SGDLS, CDR2 YYNGEE.

This clone was seen a single time. The chain couples TRBV3-1 (or the pseudogene TRBV3-2) to TRBJ2-3; 10 positions agree with TRBD2. With V trimmed by 4 bases and J by 3 bases, 7 bases remained unmatched. The CDR3 consists of 16 residues. Germline CDR1 reads LGHDT; CDR2 reads YNNKEL (reference sequence). The CDR3 sequence: CASSRQAGGGTDTQYF. The CDR3 DNA follows: TGTGCCAGCAGCCGGCAAGCGGGGGGGGGTACAGATACGCAGTATTTT.

V and J are TRBV5-1 and TRBJ2-5; D might be TRBD1 (5 bases). The V gene's germline CDR1 is SGHRS and CDR2 YFSETQ. Trimming left V 1 base short and J 5 bases short, with 9 bases between. There are 13 residues in the CDR3. CDR3 in DNA: TGCGCCAGCAGCTTGAAGGGGCCCGAGACCCAGTACTTC. It encodes CASSLKGPETQYF.

V gene TRBV7-2 combines with J gene TRBJ2-1; possibly TRBD1 for D (5 bases). CDR3 size: 13 residues. Trimming left V 0 bases short and J 9 bases short, with 9 bases between. CDR1 and CDR2 (germline): SGHTA, FQGNSA. The CDR3 nucleotides read TGTGCCAGCAGCTTAGCGGGCAGGGCTGAGCAGTTCTTC. This encodes CASSLAGRAEQFF.

In this sample, this clone turned up once. The V call is TRBV27, the J call TRBJ1-5; no definite D call. This CDR3 has 14 residues. CDR1 and CDR2 from the germline V gene are MNHEY and SMNVEV (reference sequence). V lost 5 bases, J lost 0 bases, and 8 bases lay in between. The CDR3 DNA reads TGTGCCAGCAGTCCTAACCTTAGCAATCAGCCCCAGCATTTT. Translating it yields CASSPNLSNQPQHF.

The V and J genes are TRBV6-5 and TRBJ1-4; possibly TRBD1 for D (5 bases). There are 13 residues in the CDR3. The V gene's germline CDR1 is MNHEY and CDR2 SVGAGI. Trimming removed 6 bases at V and 7 bases at J, with 12 bases between. CDR3 coding DNA: TGTGCCAGCAGGGGGCAGGGTGGTGAAAAACTGTTTTTT. Translated, it gives CASRGQGGEKLFF.

V and J are TRBV4-2 and TRBJ1-4, with 9 positions matching TRBD1. This CDR3 contains 17 residues. The germline V gene has CDR1 LGHNA and CDR2 YNFKEQ. V was clipped by 4 bases and J by 5 bases; unmatched bases: 11. CDR3 sequence: CASSLGQGSITNEKLFF. CDR3 bases: TGTGCCAGCAGCCTGGGACAGGGATCAATTACGAATGAAAAACTGTTTTTT.

This chain links TRBV6-5 with TRBJ1-2; maybe TRBD1 (6 bases). Trimming took off 6 bases at V and 8 bases at J, with 13 bases between the two ends. Germline lookup yields CDR1 MNHEY and CDR2 SVGAGI. This CDR3 is 12 amino acids long. In DNA, the CDR3 is TGTGCCAGCAGGATAGGACAGAGCGGCTACACCTTC. The encoded protein is CASRIGQSGYTF.

The V and J genes are TRBV9 and TRBJ1-3; D possibly corresponds to TRBD1 (6 bases). The CDR3 is 16 residues long. Between the trimmed V and J ends, which lost 4 bases and 0 bases, there was a span of 14 bases. Germline lookup yields CDR1 SGDLS and CDR2 YYNGEE. CDR3 sequence reads: CASSTWGQRSGNTIYF. CDR3 coding DNA: TGTGCCAGCAGCACGTGGGGGCAACGCTCTGGAAACACCATATATTTT.

The chain combines TRBV19 with TRBJ2-1, with 8 bases fitting TRBD1. Looked up from germline, CDR1 is LNHDA and CDR2 is SQIVND (reference sequence). The CDR3 extends over 16 amino acids. V was clipped by 4 bases and J by 4 bases; unmatched bases: 9. The DNA for the CDR3 is TGTGCCAGTAGTACCCGGACAGGGATCACATACAATGAGCAGTTCTTC. It encodes CASSTRTGITYNEQFF.

Only a few counts were recorded for this clone. CDR3 DNA: TGTGCCAGCAGGGACAGGAGGATCACTGAAGCTTTCTTT. Translating gives CASRDRRITEAFF. This sequence joins TRBV6-5 and TRBJ1-1; 7 nucleotides agree with TRBD1. Germline V gene lookup returns CDR1 MNHEY and CDR2 SVGAGI. V was clipped by 6 bases and J by 4 bases; unmatched bases: 5. The CDR3 extends over 13 amino acids.

This clone has a handful of counts. V usage is TRBV5-1 and J usage is TRBJ1-1; TRBD1 might be the D (6 bases). CDR1 is SGHRS, CDR2 YFSETQ, per germline. This CDR3 has 13 residues. V was pared by 0 bases and J by 7 bases, with 10 bases between. CDR3 nucleotide sequence: TGCGCCAGCAGCTTGGGGGGCAGGGGTGAAGCTTTCTTT. This sequence encodes CASSLGGRGEAFF.

This clone was observed once. The chain uses TRBV18 and TRBJ1-1; 7 bases are a match to TRBD1. Germline V gene data show CDR1 as KGHSH and CDR2 as LQKENI. V shed 3 bases and J 1 base; nucleotides not matched to a gene: 5. The CDR3 extends over 15 amino acids. The CDR3 spells CASSPTGVTNTEAFF. CDR3 nucleotides: TGTGCCAGCTCACCCACAGGGGTGACGAACACTGAAGCTTTCTTT.

This clone was detected once. The V gene is TRBV5-4, the J gene TRBJ1-4, with a possible D match to TRBD1 (6 bases). The CDR3 contains 13 residues. Per germline, CDR1 SGHNT and CDR2 YYREEE (reference sequence). V shed 4 bases and J shed 8 bases, with 12 bases lying between them. DNA of the CDR3: TGTGCCAGCAGCGACCGGACAGTAGAAAAACTGTTTTTT. Protein sequence: CASSDRTVEKLFF.

The gene calls are TRBV7-9 and TRBJ2-2, with 15 bases matching TRBD2. The germline gives CDR1 SEHNR, CDR2 FQNEAQ (reference sequence). The CDR3 consists of 16 residues. The J segment lost 8 bases and the V segment lost 5 bases, leaving 6 bases of the junction unmatched. CDR3 sequence: CASSPGLAGGSGELFF. The CDR3 nucleotides are TGTGCCAGCAGCCCGGGACTAGCGGGAGGATCAGGGGAGCTGTTTTTT. Based on the CDR3 plus reference TRBV7-9 and TRBJ2-2, the full variable domain is DTGVSQNPRHKITKRGQNVTFRCDPISEHNRLYWYRQTLGQGPEFLTYFQNEAQLEKSRLLSDRFSAERPKGSFSTLEIQRTEQGDSAMYLCASSPGLAGGSGELFFGEGSRLTVL.

The rearrangement joins TRBV6-5 to TRBJ2-1, with TRBD1 identical over 9 bases. The V gene's germline CDR1 is MNHEY and CDR2 SVGAGI. The junction had 6 bases not matched to a gene; V was cut back by 7 bases and J by 8 bases. The CDR3 has 13 residues. The CDR3 is CASTGQGRDEQFF. The CDR3 bases are TGTGCCAGCACAGGACAGGGGCGCGATGAGCAGTTCTTC.

This clone was observed once. This chain connects TRBV11-3 to TRBJ1-5; TRBD1 aligns across 10 bases. V gave up 3 bases and J gave up 4 bases; unmatched junction bases: 3. The CDR3 sequence is 15 residues long. Germline-derived CDR1 and CDR2 are SGHNT and YENEEA. The CDR3: CASSFGGQGNQPQHF. The CDR3 DNA sequence: TGTGCCAGCAGCTTTGGGGGACAGGGGAATCAGCCCCAGCATTTT.

The gene calls are TRBV4-2 and TRBJ1-5, with 7 bases fitting TRBD1. The germline gives CDR1 LGHNA, CDR2 YNFKEQ. The CDR3 loop spans 15 amino acids. V lost 4 bases and J lost 3; bases outside the gene matches: 6. The CDR3 here is CASSPRQGLNQPQHF. The CDR3 DNA reads as TGTGCCAGCAGCCCCCGACAGGGACTCAATCAGCCCCAGCATTTT.